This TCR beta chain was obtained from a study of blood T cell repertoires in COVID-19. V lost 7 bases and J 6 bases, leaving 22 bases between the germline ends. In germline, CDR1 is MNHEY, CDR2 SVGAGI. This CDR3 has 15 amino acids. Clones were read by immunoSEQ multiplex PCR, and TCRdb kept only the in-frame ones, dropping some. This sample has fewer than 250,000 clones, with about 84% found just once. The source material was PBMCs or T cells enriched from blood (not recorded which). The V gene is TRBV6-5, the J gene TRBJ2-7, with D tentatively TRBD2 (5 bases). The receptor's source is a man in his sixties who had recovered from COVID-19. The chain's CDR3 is CASTFLTEAGREQYF. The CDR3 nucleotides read TGTGCCAGCACCTTCTTAACAGAGGCGGGTCGCGAGCAGTACTTC.